This is a list of T cell receptor beta chains from one sample in a study of beta chain features in type 1 diabetes. Produced via immunoSEQ multiplex PCR; TCRdb's table is partial and in-frame only. The table has around 400,000 clones, roughly 16% seen once. Material for sequencing was naive CD4+ T cells from blood. The receptor set was obtained from a woman aged 18 to 35 in good health. The CDR3 runs from the conserved cysteine through the conserved F or W. D genes are given only for firm matches. A row's size may be missing; if present it is once, few, many or a size class.

clone size: few
V gene: TRBV6-5
J gene: TRBJ2-7
D gene: .
CDR3 protein: CASRITRDYEQYF
CDR3 DNA: TGTGCCAGCAGGATAACTAGAGACTACGAGCAGTACTTC

clone size: .
V gene: TRBV14
J gene: TRBJ2-2
D gene: .
CDR3 protein: CASSQLVSRELFF
CDR3 DNA: TGTGCCAGCAGCCAATTGGTTAGCAGGGAGCTGTTTTTT

clone size: .
V gene: TRBV5-1
J gene: TRBJ1-1
D gene: .
CDR3 protein: CASSLKGDTEAFF
CDR3 DNA: TGCGCCAGCAGCTTGAAGGGGGACACTGAAGCTTTCTTT

clone size: few
V gene: TRBV29-1
J gene: TRBJ2-7
D gene: TRBD1
CDR3 protein: CSVYRGDRGYEQYF
CDR3 DNA: TGCAGCGTTTACAGAGGGGACAGGGGTTACGAGCAGTACTTC

clone size: .
V gene: TRBV28
J gene: TRBJ2-7
D gene: TRBD2
CDR3 protein: CASSFLLAGGGGVTYEQYF
CDR3 DNA: TGTGCCAGCAGTTTCCTACTAGCGGGGGGAGGTGGGGTTACCTACGAGCAGTACTTC

clone size: few
V gene: TRBV30
J gene: TRBJ1-1
D gene: .
CDR3 protein: CAWYRANTEAFF
CDR3 DNA: TGTGCCTGGTACAGGGCGAACACTGAAGCTTTCTTT

clone size: .
V gene: TRBV30
J gene: TRBJ1-2
D gene: TRBD1
CDR3 protein: CAWSVGGRDSGYTF
CDR3 DNA: TGTGCCTGGAGTGTAGGGGGCAGGGATTCTGGCTACACCTTC

clone size: .
V gene: TRBV28
J gene: TRBJ2-7
D gene: .
CDR3 protein: CASGAYYEQYF
CDR3 DNA: TGTGCCAGCGGGGCATACTACGAGCAGTACTTC

clone size: .
V gene: TRBV9
J gene: TRBJ2-1
D gene: TRBD2
CDR3 protein: CASSGPGTSGRNEQFF
CDR3 DNA: TGTGCCAGCAGCGGGCCCGGGACTAGCGGGAGGAATGAGCAGTTCTTC

clone size: .
V gene: TRBV7-9
J gene: TRBJ2-6
D gene: .
CDR3 protein: CASSPPAGAGANVLTF
CDR3 DNA: TGTGCCAGCAGTCCTCCCGCAGGGGCTGGGGCCAACGTCCTGACTTTC

clone size: few
V gene: TRBV30
J gene: TRBJ2-1
D gene: .
CDR3 protein: CAWGSLAEQFF
CDR3 DNA: TGTGCCTGGGGTTCCCTGGCCGAGCAGTTCTTC

clone size: .
V gene: TRBV6-6
J gene: TRBJ2-3
D gene: TRBD2
CDR3 protein: CASSSGLSPDTQYF
CDR3 DNA: TGTGCCAGCAGTTCGGGACTAAGCCCAGATACGCAGTATTTT

clone size: .
V gene: TRBV7-6
J gene: TRBJ2-2
D gene: .
CDR3 protein: CASRSLAGELFF
CDR3 DNA: TGTGCCAGCCGATCGTTAGCCGGGGAGCTGTTTTTT

clone size: few
V gene: TRBV7-9
J gene: TRBJ2-7
D gene: TRBD1
CDR3 protein: CASSPGQLYEQYF
CDR3 DNA: TGTGCCAGCAGCCCGGGACAGCTATACGAGCAGTACTTC

clone size: .
V gene: TRBV29-1
J gene: TRBJ2-1
D gene: TRBD2
CDR3 protein: CSVGTSGSGEQFF
CDR3 DNA: TGCAGCGTCGGGACTAGCGGGAGTGGGGAGCAGTTCTTC

clone size: .
V gene: TRBV30
J gene: TRBJ2-7
D gene: TRBD2
CDR3 protein: CATLGLAGDEQYF
CDR3 DNA: TGTGCCACGTTGGGACTAGCGGGAGACGAGCAGTACTTC

clone size: .
V gene: TRBV25-1
J gene: TRBJ2-7
D gene: TRBD2
CDR3 protein: CASSVGLAASSYEQYF
CDR3 DNA: TGTGCCAGCAGTGTTGGACTAGCGGCAAGCTCCTACGAGCAGTACTTC

clone size: .
V gene: TRBV6-1
J gene: TRBJ1-1
D gene: .
CDR3 protein: CASSLREIWTEAFF
CDR3 DNA: TGTGCCAGCAGCCTCAGGGAAATATGGACTGAAGCTTTCTTT

clone size: few
V gene: TRBV14
J gene: TRBJ2-7
D gene: .
CDR3 protein: CASSPRLGSYEQYF
CDR3 DNA: TGTGCCAGCAGCCCAAGACTAGGGTCCTACGAGCAGTACTTC

clone size: few
V gene: TRBV4-2
J gene: TRBJ1-2
D gene: .
CDR3 protein: CASSQASGTLNYGYTF
CDR3 DNA: TGTGCCAGCAGCCAAGCCTCCGGAACCCTAAACTACGGCTACACCTTC

clone size: .
V gene: TRBV18
J gene: TRBJ2-7
D gene: TRBD2
CDR3 protein: CASSPGLAYEQYF
CDR3 DNA: TGTGCCAGCTCACCGGGACTAGCGTACGAGCAGTACTTC

clone size: .
V gene: TRBV27
J gene: TRBJ1-2
D gene: .
CDR3 protein: CASSRTVTNYGYTF
CDR3 DNA: TGTGCCAGCAGTCGGACAGTCACTAACTATGGCTACACCTTC

clone size: few
V gene: TRBV7-9
J gene: TRBJ2-7
D gene: .
CDR3 protein: CASSFRQEAYEQYF
CDR3 DNA: TGTGCCAGCAGCTTCCGACAGGAGGCCTACGAGCAGTACTTC

clone size: few
V gene: TRBV30
J gene: TRBJ2-3
D gene: TRBD1
CDR3 protein: CAWTGGPSTDTQYF
CDR3 DNA: TGTGCCTGGACAGGGGGCCCGAGCACAGATACGCAGTATTTT

clone size: .
V gene: TRBV18
J gene: TRBJ2-7
D gene: TRBD2
CDR3 protein: CASSPGTTHSYEQYF
CDR3 DNA: TGTGCCAGCTCCCCCGGGACTACGCACTCCTACGAGCAGTACTTC

clone size: .
V gene: TRBV5-1
J gene: TRBJ2-1
D gene: TRBD2
CDR3 protein: CASSLAGTSGRTYNEQFF
CDR3 DNA: TGCGCCAGCAGCTTGGCTGGGACTAGCGGGAGAACCTACAATGAGCAGTTCTTC

clone size: .
V gene: TRBV5-1
J gene: TRBJ2-3
D gene: .
CDR3 protein: CASNPFSDHTDTQYF
CDR3 DNA: TGCGCCAGCAACCCTTTTAGCGACCACACAGATACGCAGTATTTT

clone size: .
V gene: TRBV6-1
J gene: TRBJ1-2
D gene: .
CDR3 protein: CASSEAAGFYGYTF
CDR3 DNA: TGTGCCAGCAGTGAAGCGGCAGGGTTCTATGGCTACACCTTC

clone size: .
V gene: TRBV30
J gene: TRBJ1-2
D gene: .
CDR3 protein: CAWSPGSLVGGYGYTF
CDR3 DNA: TGTGCCTGGAGCCCAGGGTCGTTAGTCGGGGGCTATGGCTACACCTTC